These T cell receptor beta chains were read from a single sample in a study of blood T cell repertoires in COVID-19. This table comes from immunoSEQ multiplex PCR, and its TCRdb copy is limited to in-frame clones, with some not included. This table holds about 240,000 clones, around 90% found once. The sequencing sample was made of peripheral blood. All receptors derive from a man aged 55 to 70 who had recovered from COVID-19. CDR3s leave out the opening cysteine and the closing phenylalanine or tryptophan.

>TRBJ2-3|TRBV5-1
ASSLAGTGSITDTQY
>TRBJ1-2|TRBV6-4
ASSRRQGDGYT
>TRBJ1-6|TRBV5-1
ASSSTGGAYNSPLH
>TRBJ2-6|TRBV15
ATSRGLAGPAGANVLT
>TRBJ1-1|TRBV6-6
ASSYVAGLHTEAF
>TRBJ1-6|TRBV7-9
ASSLAAGRGNSPLH
>TRBJ1-1|TRBV7-9
ASSPNNRAEAF
>TRBJ2-3|TRBV24-1
ATSPGSGLALDTQY
>TRBJ2-3|TRBV28
ASKASGGPSTDTQY
>TRBJ1-2|TRBV3-1/TRBV3-2
ASRAASGGYGYT
>TRBJ1-2|TRBV10-3
AISPRTGINYGYT
>TRBJ1-1|TRBV7-8
ASGDIGGMNTEAF
>TRBJ1-2|TRBV24-1
ATSEAGYGYT
>TRBJ1-6|TRBV6-5
ASSRQGGSPLH
>TRBJ2-2|TRBV6-5
ASSKAGGTGELF
>TRBJ2-1|TRBV5-1
ASSLGLQSAEQF
>TRBJ1-1|TRBV5-4
ASSFTGPNTEAF
>TRBJ2-4|TRBV21-1
ASSKGSRGSGGVTKNIQY
>TRBJ1-3|TRBV25-1
ASSEGTGESNTIY
>TRBJ2-5|TRBV6-2/TRBV6-3
ASSYSLYARQETQY
>TRBJ2-3|TRBV24-1
ATSAGDSRPDTQY
>TRBJ1-1|TRBV6-4
ASSAHGNTEAF
>TRBJ1-1|TRBV19
ASSPTTNTEAF
>TRBJ1-1|TRBV6-5
AGGRRRNTEAF
>TRBJ2-1|TRBV6-4
ASSKGQGDYNEQF
>TRBJ2-7|TRBV6-5
ASSYAGQGAYEQY
>TRBJ2-7|TRBV27
ASSPKWSRGAVYEQY
>TRBJ1-2|TRBV12-3/TRBV12-4
ASSLLGGGYT
>TRBJ2-3|TRBV12-3/TRBV12-4
ASSFSPDTQY
>TRBJ2-2|TRBV19
ASSQTSGGALTGELF
>TRBJ2-5|TRBV24-1
ATSVGRGGEETQY
>TRBJ1-4|TRBV5-1
ASSLGFRQDEKLF
>TRBJ2-3|TRBV7-2
ASSARGFSGVRTDTQY
>TRBJ2-3|TRBV6-5
ASPNRVGAQY
>TRBJ2-1|TRBV11-2
ASSLSMRGPYNEQF
>TRBJ1-1|TRBV24-1
ATSDFRSGGKAF
>TRBJ2-5|TRBV5-4
ASSGKGQGQETQY
>TRBJ2-3|TRBV4-2
ASSQEIAGYTDTQY
>TRBJ2-3|TRBV5-4
ASSSGLAGSTDTQY
>TRBJ2-2|TRBV30
AWTSYGVTGELF
>TRBJ1-1|TRBV6-1
ASSEVYEAF
>TRBJ1-4|TRBV7-2
ASSSSRAEKLF
>TRBJ1-5|TRBV19
ASSIGGQGFAQPQH
>TRBJ1-5|TRBV5-5
ASSPQGGSNQPQH
>TRBJ2-6|TRBV2
ASVFISGANVLT
>TRBJ2-7|TRBV5-4
ASSLAFGLGAYEQY
>TRBJ2-3|TRBV6-5
ASSYLGGRFPDTQY
>TRBJ2-1|TRBV7-7
ASSLRLSTPGNEQF
>TRBJ1-6|TRBV25-1
ASSELGRGYSPLH
>TRBJ1-2|TRBV2
ASTDGQGYYGYT
>TRBJ1-5|TRBV4-1
ASSQTGQTNQPQH
>TRBJ1-1|TRBV19
ASSIDLRRGFPEAF
>TRBJ1-2|TRBV30
AASSLGRDLGYGYT
>TRBJ2-3|TRBV2
ASKFLSGGPDTQY
>TRBJ1-4|TRBV18
ASSPGQFATNEKLF
>TRBJ1-1|TRBV18
ASSPIMTENTEAF
>TRBJ1-1|TRBV23-1
ASTSYTGLGAF
>TRBJ2-2|TRBV3-1/TRBV3-2
ASSQGFAGVNTGELF
>TRBJ1-2|TRBV7-2
ASSFAGNYGYT
>TRBJ1-2|TRBV6-5
ASSSIQGAQGYT